These 28 T cell receptor beta chains share one sample of origin, sequenced in a study of blood T cell repertoires in COVID-19. Sequencing was performed with immunoSEQ multiplex PCR; in TCRdb, only in-frame clones are kept and a portion is missing. The table has some 95,000 clones, 75% to 95% seen once. Sequencing was performed on peripheral blood. All receptors come from a human donor with active COVID-19. The donor label of this sample is uncertain.

The J gene is TRBJ1-2, the V gene TRBV13; D not resolved. Germline-derived CDR1 and CDR2 are PRHDT and FYEKMQ (reference sequence). Trimming took off 11 bases at V and 3 bases at J, with 16 bases between the two ends. The CDR3 spans 13 residues. CDR3 sequence: CAGGREEDYGYTF. CDR3 nucleotides: TGTGCCGGAGGTAGGGAGGAGGACTATGGCTACACCTTC.

This clone was seen only once. This rearrangement joins TRBV3-1 (or the pseudogene TRBV3-2) to TRBJ2-5; 7 bases match TRBD2. Germline values: CDR1 LGHDT, CDR2 YNNKEL (reference sequence). The length of the CDR3 is 14 residues. The junction had 3 bases not matched to a gene; V was cut back by 1 base and J by 4 bases. CDR3 bases: TGTGCCAGCAGCCAAGCCAGGGAGGGAGAGACCCAGTACTTC. This translates into CASSQAREGETQYF.

The genes are TRBV27 and TRBJ1-2; D is ambiguous. CDR3 length: 15 residues. Germline-derived CDR1 and CDR2 are MNHEY and SMNVEV (reference sequence). The ends were cut back, 1 base at V and 4 bases at J, with 13 bases in the middle. The CDR3 DNA reads as TGTGCCAGCAGTTTATTACACCCTGGGCCCTATGGCTACACCTTC. Translated: CASSLLHPGPYGYTF.

The chain is built from TRBV4-3 and TRBJ2-2; possible D gene TRBD2, 7 bases. Per the germline V gene, CDR1 is LGHNA and CDR2 is YSLEER. The CDR3 contains 15 residues. Trimming left V 0 bases short and J 5 bases short, with 10 bases between. The CDR3 DNA sequence: TGCGCCAGCAGCCAAGAGGGGGGGCCTACCGGGGAGCTGTTTTTT. Protein sequence: CASSQEGGPTGELFF.

The V call is TRBV27, the J call TRBJ2-5; the match to TRBD2 covers 8 bases. CDR3 length equals 14 residues. The junction had 7 bases not matched to a gene; V was cut back by 5 bases and J by 5 bases. Germline CDR1 and CDR2: MNHEY and SMNVEV (reference sequence). CDR3 nucleotides: TGTGCCAGCAGTCATCCGGCGGGAGGTGAGACCCAGTACTTC. It translates to CASSHPAGGETQYF.

The chain links TRBV29-1 to TRBJ1-2, with 9 bases that match TRBD1. Germline V lookup: CDR1 SQVTM, CDR2 ANQGSEA. This CDR3 has 14 residues. Germline trimming cut 2 bases from V and 4 bases from J; bases unmatched to any gene: 5. The CDR3, as DNA: TGCAGCGTTGAACTCAGGACAGGGGTCTATGGCTACACCTTC. It yields the protein CSVELRTGVYGYTF.

CDR3 amino acids: CASSFRETQYF. CDR3 sequence (DNA): TGTGCCAGCAGTTTTCGAGAGACCCAGTACTTC. The V and J genes are TRBV28 and TRBJ2-5; no definite D call. CDR1 MDHEN and CDR2 SYDVKM come from the germline V gene. The V end lost 3 bases, the J end lost 4 bases, and 3 bases lay between the germline ends. This CDR3 contains 11 residues.

This rearrangement joins TRBV7-9 to TRBJ1-1; 9 bases are a match to TRBD1. J was trimmed by 2 bases and V by 5 bases; bases with no gene match: 6. Germline values: CDR1 SEHNR, CDR2 FQNEAQ (reference sequence). This CDR3 contains 15 residues. The CDR3 DNA sequence: TGTGCCAGCAGCAACTGGGACAGGGTAAACACTGAAGCTTTCTTT. Protein sequence: CASSNWDRVNTEAFF.

The V call is TRBV4-2, the J call TRBJ1-2; unclear D gene. The germline V and J ends were trimmed by 0 bases and 8 bases, with 22 bases remaining between them. There are 17 residues in the CDR3. Germline V gene sequence: CDR1 LGHNA, CDR2 YNFKEQ. CDR3 nucleotide sequence: TGTGCCAGCAGCCAAGATCCGGGTTCGAGGCTGGAGATGGGCTACACCTTC. Protein sequence: CASSQDPGSRLEMGYTF.

V and J are TRBV6-1 and TRBJ1-1; 8 nucleotides agree with TRBD1. This CDR3 region has 14 residues. V trimming: 0 bases; J trimming: 10 bases; junction bases outside the gene matches: 7. CDR1 and CDR2 (germline): MNHNS, SASEGT. The CDR3 loop is CASSEAGQGARAFF. DNA of the CDR3: TGTGCCAGCAGTGAAGCTGGTCAGGGGGCGAGAGCTTTCTTT.

CDR3 bases: TGTGCCAGCAGCAAAGGTATAGACAGGGGAAATGAAAAACTGTTTTTT. Translation: CASSKGIDRGNEKLFF. The V gene is TRBV21-1, the J gene TRBJ1-4; the table gives TRBD1 as D, unverified against the DNA. TRBV21-1 is a listed pseudogene. The CDR3 sequence is 16 residues long.

The gene calls are TRBV7-6 and TRBJ1-2, with TRBD1 identical over 7 bases. In germline, CDR1 is SGHVS, CDR2 FNYEAQ. Trimming at V came to 3 bases and at J to 0 bases, leaving 7 bases not matched to a gene. The CDR3 totals 16 residues. CDR3 sequence: CASSLGGDRANYGYTF. DNA for the CDR3: TGTGCCAGCAGCTTGGGGGGAGACAGGGCTAACTATGGCTACACCTTC.

The chain is built from TRBV6-2 or TRBV6-3 and TRBJ1-2; 7 nucleotides align to TRBD1. Germline-derived CDR1 and CDR2 are MNHEY and SVGEGT. The CDR3 totals 13 residues. V lost 6 bases, J lost 5 bases, and 6 bases stayed unmatched. The CDR3 here is CASSPSGQYGYTF. Written as DNA, the CDR3 is TGTGCCAGCAGCCCATCGGGACAGTATGGCTACACCTTC.

This chain connects TRBV29-1 to TRBJ2-7, with D perhaps matching TRBD2 (6 bases). The CDR3 covers 13 residues. Trimming pared 3 bases from V and 5 bases from J, leaving 14 bases between. Germline CDR1 reads SQVTM; CDR2 reads ANQGSEA. The CDR3 loop reads CSVEGWTNHEQYF. CDR3 DNA: TGCAGCGTTGAGGGGTGGACTAATCACGAGCAGTACTTC.

The chain employs TRBV27 and TRBJ1-2, with 11 bases aligning to TRBD1. CDR1 is MNHEY and CDR2 is SMNVEV in the germline V gene (reference sequence). The CDR3 runs 17 residues. Trimming at V came to 5 bases and at J to 4 bases, leaving 12 bases not matched to a gene. In nucleotides, the CDR3 is TGTGCCAGCAGTCAACTGGACAGGGGGCGCCCTGGCTATGGCTACACCTTC. As protein: CASSQLDRGRPGYGYTF.

This clone was seen a few times. This chain joins TRBV7-9 and TRBJ2-7, with 7 bases lining up with TRBD2. J lost 6 bases, V lost 5 bases, and 7 bases had no gene match. The CDR3 is made up of 13 amino acids. Germline assignment: CDR1 SEHNR and CDR2 FQNEAQ (reference sequence). The CDR3 reads CASSPGLVSEQYF. CDR3 coding DNA: TGTGCCAGCAGCCCAGGACTAGTTTCCGAGCAGTACTTC.

The chain joins TRBV19 to TRBJ1-1; 7 nucleotides agree with TRBD1. This CDR3 contains 14 residues. Germline-derived CDR1 and CDR2 are LNHDA and SQIVND (reference sequence). V was pared by 5 bases and J by 6 bases, with 9 bases of the junction left unmatched. The CDR3 DNA is TGTGCCAGTAGTTGGGACAGAGGTGTTCCTGAAGCTTTCTTT. Encoded protein: CASSWDRGVPEAFF.

This chain uses TRBV5-1 with TRBJ1-2; tentative D call: TRBD1 (5 bases). Germline CDR1 SGHRS, CDR2 YFSETQ. Trimming removed 1 base from V and 10 bases from J, with 14 bases in between. The CDR3 length is 13 residues. Here the CDR3 reads CASSLTGEIDYTF. The CDR3, as DNA: TGCGCCAGCAGCTTGACAGGCGAAATAGACTACACCTTC.

The chain carries TRBV6-5 and TRBJ2-2; TRBD1 matches 7 bases. This CDR3 region has 14 residues. Trimming removed 11 bases from V and 3 bases from J; junction bases left unmatched: 9. The V gene's germline CDR1 is MNHEY and CDR2 SVGAGI. For the CDR3, the DNA is TGTGCCGGCCGGGACAGTTTCTACACCGGGGAGCTGTTTTTT. Encoded protein: CAGRDSFYTGELFF.

V gene TRBV27 combines with J gene TRBJ2-7; possibly TRBD2 for D (6 bases). V lost 5 bases and J 6 bases, leaving 11 bases between the germline ends. The CDR3 runs to 12 residues. Germline V lookup: CDR1 MNHEY, CDR2 SMNVEV (reference sequence). In DNA form, the CDR3 reads TGTGCCAGCAGTCACCAGGGAGGCGAGCAGTACTTC. It specifies CASSHQGGEQYF.

The gene calls are TRBV19 and TRBJ1-4; D uncertain. V lost 5 bases, J lost 4 bases, and 17 bases lay in between. This CDR3 is built from 16 residues. Looked up from germline, CDR1 is LNHDA and CDR2 is SQIVND (reference sequence). Here the CDR3 reads CASSSYLYSLNEKLFF. CDR3 in DNA: TGTGCCAGTAGTTCCTACCTGTACAGCCTTAATGAAAAACTGTTTTTT.

The V and J genes are TRBV4-2 and TRBJ1-5; D perhaps matches TRBD1 (6 bases). This CDR3 is built from 15 residues. The germline CDR1 and CDR2 sequences are LGHNA and YNFKEQ. Trimming took 0 bases from V and 3 from J, leaving 9 bases between them. This chain's CDR3 is CASSQDAGANQPQHF. DNA for the CDR3: TGTGCCAGCAGCCAAGATGCAGGGGCCAATCAGCCCCAGCATTTT.

The CDR3 nucleotides read TGCGCCAGCAGCTTGACGTCTCCCGGGGCCAAAAACATTCAGTACTTC. This gives the protein CASSLTSPGAKNIQYF. The chain links TRBV5-1 to TRBJ2-4; no clear D. The germline V and J ends were trimmed by 1 base and 1 base, with 12 bases remaining between them. This CDR3 has 16 residues. Germline V gives CDR1 SGHRS, CDR2 YFSETQ.

The chain joins TRBV11-2 to TRBJ2-3, with 9 bases matching TRBD1. Trimming at V came to 3 bases and at J to 0 bases, leaving 4 bases not matched to a gene. Germline loops: CDR1 SGHAT, CDR2 FQNNGV. The CDR3 runs 16 residues. The CDR3 DNA is TGTGCCAGCAGCTTGACAGGGGGGCTAAGCACAGATACGCAGTATTTT. This translates into CASSLTGGLSTDTQYF. The whole variable domain, remainder taken from reference TRBV11-2 and TRBJ2-3, is EAGVAQSPRYKIIEKRQSVAFWCNPISGHATLYWYQQILGQGPKLLIQFQNNGVVDDSQLPKDRFSAERLKGVDSTLKIQPAKLEDSAVYLCASSLTGGLSTDTQYFGPGTRLTVL.

This clone was found once. The genes are TRBV5-1 and TRBJ2-7, with 10 bases fitting TRBD2. V lost 2 bases to trimming and J lost 0 bases; unmatched junction nucleotides: 5. Germline V CDR1 and CDR2: SGHRS, YFSETQ. The CDR3 sequence is 16 residues long. CDR3 nucleotides: TGCGCCAGCAGCTTCAGGCCTAGCGGGGGCTCCTACGAGCAGTACTTC. Amino acid sequence: CASSFRPSGGSYEQYF. Filled out from reference TRBV5-1 and TRBJ2-7, the complete variable domain reads KAGVTQTPRYLIKTRGQQVTLSCSPISGHRSVSWYQQTPGQGLQFLFEYFSETQRNKGNFPGRFSGRQFSNSRSEMNVSTLELGDSALYLCASSFRPSGGSYEQYFGPGTRLTVT.

CDR3: CASSQSGSGTDTQYF. The CDR3 region has the DNA TGCGCCAGCAGCCAGTCCGGGTCGGGGACAGATACGCAGTATTTT. The V gene is TRBV5-1, the J gene TRBJ2-3, with a possible D match to TRBD2 (5 bases). V was clipped by 4 bases and J by 3 bases, with 15 bases between them. Germline lookup yields CDR1 SGHRS and CDR2 YFSETQ. This CDR3 region has 15 residues.

The chain links TRBV7-8 to TRBJ1-4; possible D gene TRBD1, 6 bases. In germline, CDR1 is SGHVS, CDR2 FQNEAQ. V lost 0 bases and J 8 bases, leaving 19 bases between the germline ends. The CDR3 runs 17 residues. CDR3 in amino acids: CASSLAGGAGASEKLFF. The CDR3 DNA reads as TGTGCCAGCAGCTTAGCAGGGGGGGCGGGGGCCTCGGAAAAACTGTTTTTT.

The chain recombines TRBV3-1 (or the pseudogene TRBV3-2) with TRBJ1-2; D ambiguous. Looked up from germline, CDR1 is LGHDT and CDR2 is YNNKEL (reference sequence). The V and J ends lost 0 bases and 2 bases respectively, with 7 bases between them. The length of the CDR3 is 14 residues. The CDR3 here is CASSQDYGNYGYTF. DNA of the CDR3: TGTGCCAGCAGCCAAGATTACGGGAACTATGGCTACACCTTC.